This TCR beta chain originates from a study of response to subunit inactivated influenza vaccine. This clonotype was counted a few times. TCRdb redid the calling of the RT-PCR reads with MiXCR, one entry per CDR3 protein. The sample has some 540,000 distinct CDR3 sequences, around 25% seen once. With 5 bases clipped from V and 2 bases from J, the junction kept 2 bases outside the gene matches. CDR3 length: 15 residues. Germline V gene data show CDR1 as SGHTA and CDR2 as FQGNSA. The same specimen was also included in a second study, on T cells expressing NK-cell markers. From that paper: 5'RACE template switching with UMIs generated TCR beta cDNA.

This TCR was recovered from a man aged 45 to 65 who received an inactivated influenza vaccine. This sequence joins TRBV7-2 and TRBJ2-6, with 8 bases fitting TRBD1. The input for sequencing was CD4+ T cells sorted from PBMCs, taken about 13 days after vaccination. The CDR3 loop is CASSEQGAGANVLTF. CDR3 bases: TGTGCCAGCAGCGAACAGGGGGCTGGGGCCAACGTCCTGACTTTC.